Shown below are 32 T cell receptor beta chains from a single sample sequenced in a study of response to subunit inactivated influenza vaccine. TCRdb re-derived calls from the RT-PCR reads in MiXCR, one entry per CDR3 protein. The sample has about 520,000 distinct CDR3 sequences, more than 7% seen once. This material consisted of PBMCs from blood, taken around 25 months after vaccination. The receptors shown here come from a man between 45 and 75 years old who received an inactivated influenza vaccine.

Comment on this clonotype: Mismatch with germline at one junction end may stem from a read error. CDR3 nucleotide sequence: TGCTGTGCTAGAGATGCGAGACTAGCGGGCCACAATGAGCAGTTCTTC. Translation: CCARDARLAGHNEQFF. J is TRBJ2-1 and V is TRBV20-1, with 10 bases that match TRBD2. Germline V gives CDR1 DFQATT, CDR2 SNEGSKA (reference sequence). The CDR3 sequence is 16 residues long.

This clonotype showed up just a few times. The genes are TRBV10-3 and TRBJ2-7, with 8 positions matching TRBD2. CDR3 length equals 15 residues. The germline V gene encodes CDR1 ENHRY and CDR2 SYGVKD. J was trimmed by 6 bases and V by 0 bases; bases with no gene match: 7. Here the CDR3 reads CAISESAGARGEQYF. The CDR3 DNA reads TGTGCCATCAGTGAGTCAGCGGGGGCGAGGGGCGAGCAGTACTTC.

The chain links TRBV11-2 to TRBJ2-6, with D tentatively TRBD1 (5 bases). Germline values: CDR1 SGHAT, CDR2 FQNNGV. This CDR3 is 15 amino acids long. V lost 5 bases and J lost 5, with 13 bases in between. The CDR3 loop reads CASSHPGLRANVLTF. The CDR3 region has the DNA TGTGCCAGCAGCCATCCAGGGCTGAGGGCCAACGTCCTGACTTTC.

The chain carries TRBV29-1 and TRBJ2-1; TRBD1 is a possible D gene (7 bases). Germline assignment: CDR1 SQVTM and CDR2 ANQGSEA. The CDR3 covers 14 residues. Trimming cost V 6 bases and J 8 bases, with 20 bases left between them. The CDR3: CSVERVLTGHEQFF. Here the CDR3 DNA reads TGCAGCGTCGAGCGGGTTCTGACAGGGCATGAGCAGTTCTTC.

The table lists this clonotype with a few counts. The chain joins TRBV10-2 to TRBJ2-7, with no clear D. Germline V gene sequence: CDR1 WSHSY, CDR2 SAAADI. The CDR3 sequence is 14 residues long. V was clipped by 8 bases and J by 4 bases, with 18 bases between them. This CDR3 reads CASGSSLGVYEQYF. As DNA, the CDR3 is TGCGCCAGCGGGTCCTCCCTCGGAGTGTACGAGCAGTACTTC.

This clonotype was seen more than once but under ten times. V and J are TRBV7-9 and TRBJ2-3, with D tentatively TRBD2 (6 bases). Germline V gene sequence: CDR1 SEHNR, CDR2 FQNEAQ (reference sequence). This CDR3 is 13 amino acids long. The CDR3, as DNA: TGTGCGAGCGGCGGGGACGGGGCAGATACGCAGTATTTT. Translation: CASGGDGADTQYF.

This clonotype was found a few times. This chain joins TRBV11-1 and TRBJ2-2, with 12 bases that match TRBD1. CDR1 and CDR2 (germline): SGHAT, FQDESV (reference sequence). The CDR3 spans 19 residues. V lost 6 bases, J lost 2 bases, and 13 bases stayed unmatched. The CDR3 reads CASRSQQPGQGANTGELFF. CDR3 sequence (DNA): TGTGCCAGCAGATCGCAGCAACCGGGACAGGGGGCTAACACCGGGGAGCTGTTTTTT.

This clonotype was picked up many times. The rearrangement links TRBV6-5 to TRBJ1-1; D perhaps matches TRBD1 (5 bases). The CDR3 has 15 residues. Trimming removed 2 bases from V and 2 bases from J, with 12 bases in between. Germline V gives CDR1 MNHEY, CDR2 SVGAGI. Here the CDR3 reads CASSYRVGVNTEAFF. The CDR3 nucleotides read TGTGCCAGCAGTTACCGGGTAGGGGTCAACACTGAAGCTTTCTTT.

V and J are TRBV18 and TRBJ2-2, with unresolved D. The CDR3 length is 13 residues. Germline V gives CDR1 KGHSH, CDR2 LQKENI. The ends were cut back, 2 bases at V and 5 bases at J, with 6 bases in the middle. The CDR3 sequence is CASSPIQTGELFF. In nucleotides, the CDR3 is TGTGCCAGCTCACCAATCCAAACCGGGGAGCTGTTTTTT.

This clonotype has only a few counts. The chain links TRBV6-5 to TRBJ2-7, with D possibly called TRBD1 or TRBD2 (5 bases each). Germline V gene sequence: CDR1 MNHEY, CDR2 SVGAGI. This CDR3 has 15 amino acids. V lost 1 base and J 6 bases, leaving 16 bases between the germline ends. The CDR3 loop is CASSYWGNSLGEQYF. Written as DNA, the CDR3 is TGTGCCAGCAGTTACTGGGGGAATTCACTCGGCGAGCAGTACTTC.

There are a few counts of this clonotype. J is TRBJ1-1 and V is TRBV6-2 or TRBV6-3; D may be TRBD1 (6 bases). CDR1 is MNHEY, CDR2 SVGEGT, per germline. The length of the CDR3 is 12 residues. The V gene lost 10 bases and the J gene lost 5 bases, with 14 bases spanning the gap. The CDR3 region has the DNA TGTGCCACTCGGGGGGCTTGGACTGAAGCTTTCTTT. This encodes CATRGAWTEAFF.

The sample holds a few counts of this clonotype. V usage is TRBV7-6 and J usage is TRBJ2-2; D perhaps matches TRBD2 (5 bases). V was pared by 4 bases and J by 6 bases, with 12 bases between. Germline CDR1 SGHVS, CDR2 FNYEAQ. The CDR3 extends over 14 amino acids. The CDR3 loop is CASSSNTGSGELFF. For the CDR3, the DNA is TGTGCCAGCAGCTCTAATACGGGGTCCGGGGAGCTGTTTTTT.

V and J are TRBV29-1 and TRBJ2-5; D is unclear. The CDR3 is 15 residues long. Germline V gene data show CDR1 as SQVTM and CDR2 as ANQGSEA. With 1 base removed from V and 2 bases from J, the gap between germline ends came to 14 bases. In DNA, the CDR3 is TGCAGCGTTGAAGGGACGGACGTAGAGCAAGAGACCCAGTACTTC. Translation gives CSVEGTDVEQETQYF.

The rearrangement uses TRBV15 and TRBJ2-3; 8 nucleotides match TRBD2. The CDR3 totals 18 residues. Trimming at V came to 4 bases and at J to 6 bases, leaving 18 bases not matched to a gene. Germline-derived CDR1 and CDR2 are LNHNV and YYDKDF (reference sequence). The CDR3 loop reads CATSNEIAGLPFMDTQYF. CDR3 in DNA: TGTGCCACCAGCAACGAGATAGCGGGGCTTCCCTTCATGGATACGCAGTATTTT. Variable domain in full (rest from reference TRBV15 and TRBJ2-3): DAMVIQNPRYQVTQFGKPVTLSCSQTLNHNVMYWYQQKSSQAPKLLFHYYDKDFNNEADTPDNFQSRRPNTSFCFLDIRSPGLGDTAMYLCATSNEIAGLPFMDTQYFGPGTRLTVL.

This clonotype was counted many times. V and J are TRBV7-6 and TRBJ2-3; 7 nucleotides agree with TRBD1. From germline, CDR1 is SGHVS and CDR2 FNYEAQ. Unmatched junction bases numbered 2, after V lost 5 bases and J lost 0 bases. CDR3 length: 14 amino acids. CDR3 in DNA: TGTGCCAGCAGCGAGACAGGGAGCACAGATACGCAGTATTTT. Protein product: CASSETGSTDTQYF. The full variable domain, its missing parts supplied by reference TRBV7-6 and TRBJ2-3, is GAGVSQSPRYKVTKRGQDVALRCDPISGHVSLYWYRQALGQGPEFLTYFNYEAQQDKSGLPNDRFSAERPEGSISTLTIQRTEQRDSAMYRCASSETGSTDTQYFGPGTRLTVL.

With respect to this clonotype: This clone may be a read error of a much larger clone one base away. V gene TRBV6-1 combines with J gene TRBJ2-5, with D perhaps being TRBD1 or TRBD2 (5 bases each). V was cut by 6 bases and J by 4 bases, with 21 bases left in between. The CDR3 is 16 amino acids. CDR1 and CDR2 (germline): MNHNS, SASEGT. CDR3 nucleotides: TGTGCCAGCAGGAAGGTCGGGACCGCCTGGGGAGAGACCCAGTACTTC. This codes for CASRKVGTAWGETQYF.

The chain uses TRBV11-2 and TRBJ2-5; perhaps TRBD2 as D (7 bases). The CDR3 is 18 amino acids. Germline CDR1 and CDR2: SGHAT and FQNNGV. V was clipped by 4 bases and J by 5 bases, with 26 bases between them. The CDR3 loop reads CASSWSGGPSWRQETQYF. CDR3 sequence (DNA): TGTGCCAGCAGCTGGTCCGGGGGGCCAAGCTGGCGTCAGGAGACCCAGTACTTC.

V gene TRBV7-9 combines with J gene TRBJ2-2, with no clear D. Deletions cut 1 base from V and 1 base from J, with 10 bases between. Germline V gene lookup returns CDR1 SEHNR and CDR2 FQNEAQ (reference sequence). This CDR3 spans 16 amino acids. Here the CDR3 DNA reads TGTGCCAGCAGCTTAGTTCCCAGAATGAACACCGGGGAGCTGTTTTTT. This sequence encodes CASSLVPRMNTGELFF.

The table lists this clonotype with many counts. This chain links TRBV5-5 with TRBJ1-5; D possibly corresponds to TRBD1 (6 bases). This CDR3 comprises 15 residues. Germline lookup yields CDR1 SGHKS and CDR2 YYEKEE (reference sequence). V shed 0 bases and J shed 1 base, with 8 bases lying between them. For the CDR3, the DNA is TGTGCCAGCAGCTTGGATGGGACAAGCAATCAGCCCCAGCATTTT. Amino acids: CASSLDGTSNQPQHF.

The sample holds a few counts of this clonotype. CDR3 region: CSVLTGGMVEQFF. The CDR3 DNA reads as TGCAGCGTTCTGACGGGAGGTATGGTTGAGCAGTTCTTC. The chain links TRBV29-1 to TRBJ2-1; TRBD2 matches 7 bases. The germline gives CDR1 SQVTM, CDR2 ANQGSEA. This CDR3 has 13 amino acids. Trimming removed 5 bases from V and 9 bases from J; junction bases left unmatched: 10.

This clonotype was detected many times. CDR3 region: CASSLIAGDNEQYF. DNA for the CDR3: TGTGCCAGCAGTTTAATAGCGGGAGACAACGAGCAGTACTTC. This chain links TRBV12-3 or TRBV12-4 with TRBJ2-7; 9 positions match TRBD2. The CDR3 totals 14 residues. V dropped 2 bases and J dropped 5; count of bases not matched to a gene: 4.

This sequence joins TRBV28 and TRBJ2-1; TRBD1 aligns across 7 bases. Germline CDR1 MDHEN, CDR2 SYDVKM. The CDR3 runs 16 residues. V was clipped by 6 bases and J by 0 bases; unmatched bases: 8. CDR3 nucleotides: TGTGCCAGCAGCGGGTCGACAGGGAGCTCCTACAATGAGCAGTTCTTC. It encodes CASSGSTGSSYNEQFF.

This chain connects TRBV10-3 to TRBJ2-2; D remains ambiguous. Germline V lookup: CDR1 ENHRY, CDR2 SYGVKD. Trimming removed 7 bases from V and 0 bases from J, with 12 bases in between. The CDR3 runs to 15 residues. The CDR3 DNA reads as TGTGCCATCAAAAACTCGATCCCGAACACCGGGGAGCTGTTTTTT. This encodes CAIKNSIPNTGELFF.

This sequence joins TRBV18 and TRBJ2-3; possibly TRBD1 for D (7 bases). CDR1 is KGHSH and CDR2 is LQKENI in the germline V gene. The V end lost 4 bases, the J end lost 5 bases, and 16 bases lay between the germline ends. This CDR3 contains 15 residues. CDR3 protein: CASSRDSGRVDTQYF. The CDR3 DNA reads as TGTGCCAGCTCACGGGACAGCGGGCGGGTAGATACGCAGTATTTT.

Notes on this clonotype: A read error may explain this, as a much larger clone is one base away. The conserved final phenylalanine or tryptophan is absent from the CDR3, which likely points to a read error. The chain combines TRBV12-3 or TRBV12-4 with TRBJ2-1; D unclear. V lost 3 bases and J lost 7, with 13 bases in between. The CDR3 is 14 amino acids. The CDR3 sequence: CASSFDFEFNEQFY. In DNA, the CDR3 is TGTGCCAGCAGTTTCGATTTTGAATTTAATGAGCAGTTCTAC.

The V gene is TRBV29-1, the J gene TRBJ2-3; D possibly corresponds to TRBD2 (5 bases). V dropped 5 bases and J dropped 5 bases, with 14 bases sitting between them. From germline, CDR1 is SQVTM and CDR2 ANQGSEA. The CDR3 runs 13 residues. DNA of the CDR3: TGCAGCGTTCCTCGGGGTACCGTAGATACGCAGTATTTT. This gives the protein CSVPRGTVDTQYF.

This clonotype occurred a few times. This rearrangement joins TRBV7-9 to TRBJ1-6; 9 bases match TRBD1. The germline gives CDR1 SEHNR, CDR2 FQNEAQ (reference sequence). This CDR3 is built from 14 residues. V trimming: 3 bases; J trimming: 7 bases; junction bases outside the gene matches: 1. The CDR3 DNA is TGTGCCAGCAGCTTCGACAGGGGGAATTCACCCCTCCACTTT. Translated: CASSFDRGNSPLHF.

This chain joins TRBV6-1 and TRBJ1-1; D unresolved. CDR3 size: 14 residues. V lost 4 bases to trimming and J lost 0 bases, with 9 bases between them. Germline CDR1 reads MNHNS; CDR2 reads SASEGT. The CDR3 coding sequence is TGTGCCAGCAGTGGTTTGGGATTGAACACTGAAGCTTTCTTT. The encoded protein is CASSGLGLNTEAFF.

The chain has TRBV27 and TRBJ2-1; a possible D gene is TRBD2 (7 bases). CDR1 and CDR2 from the germline V gene are MNHEY and SMNVEV (reference sequence). V was trimmed by 5 bases and J by 4 bases, leaving 15 bases between them. This CDR3 spans 15 amino acids. Here the CDR3 DNA reads TGTGCCAGCAGTCGTTTCGGGGGGCGTTACAATGAGCAGTTCTTC. This encodes CASSRFGGRYNEQFF.

This clonotype was counted a few times. V is TRBV20-1 and J is TRBJ2-1, with TRBD2 matching 12 bases. The CDR3 extends over 17 amino acids. Per the germline V gene, CDR1 is DFQATT and CDR2 is SNEGSKA (reference sequence). V was clipped by 6 bases and J by 2 bases; unmatched bases: 11. CDR3 sequence reads: CSAKILRTSGTYNEQFF. DNA for the CDR3: TGCAGTGCCAAAATACTCCGGACTAGCGGGACCTACAATGAGCAGTTCTTC.

This chain connects TRBV21-1 to TRBJ2-1; the tabulated D call, TRBD2, remains unverified against the DNA. TRBV21-1 corresponds to a pseudogene. This CDR3 contains 16 residues. The CDR3 loop reads CASSKGLAGHTNEQFF. DNA of the CDR3: TGTGCCAGCAGCAAAGGACTAGCGGGTCACACCAATGAGCAGTTCTTC.

This clonotype was seen at least ten times. The chain employs TRBV6-1 and TRBJ2-1; 10 bases agree with TRBD2. The CDR3 contains 18 residues. Germline loops: CDR1 MNHNS, CDR2 SASEGT. V lost 7 bases, J lost 1 base, and 13 bases stayed unmatched. This chain's CDR3 is CASKSLVAGGVSYNEQFF. The CDR3 region has the DNA TGTGCCAGCAAAAGTTTAGTAGCGGGAGGTGTTTCCTACAATGAGCAGTTCTTC.